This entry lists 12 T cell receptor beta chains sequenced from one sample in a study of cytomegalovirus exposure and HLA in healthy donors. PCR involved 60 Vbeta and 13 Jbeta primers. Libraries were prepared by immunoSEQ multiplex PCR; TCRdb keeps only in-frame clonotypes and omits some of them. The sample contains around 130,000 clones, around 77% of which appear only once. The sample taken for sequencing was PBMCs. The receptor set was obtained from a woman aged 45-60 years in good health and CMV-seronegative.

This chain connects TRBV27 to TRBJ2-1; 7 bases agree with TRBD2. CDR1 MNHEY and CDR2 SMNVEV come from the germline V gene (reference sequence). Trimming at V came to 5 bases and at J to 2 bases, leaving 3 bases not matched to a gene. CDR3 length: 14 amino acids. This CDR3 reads CASSPSGTYNEQFF. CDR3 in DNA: TGTGCCAGCAGTCCTAGCGGTACCTACAATGAGCAGTTCTTC.

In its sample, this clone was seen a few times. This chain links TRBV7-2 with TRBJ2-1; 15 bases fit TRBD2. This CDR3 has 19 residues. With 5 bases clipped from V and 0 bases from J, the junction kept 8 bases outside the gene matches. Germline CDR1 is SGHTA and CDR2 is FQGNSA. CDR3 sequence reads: CASSRGLAGGPSSYNEQFF. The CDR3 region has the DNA TGTGCCAGCAGCCGGGGACTAGCGGGAGGCCCGAGCTCCTACAATGAGCAGTTCTTC.

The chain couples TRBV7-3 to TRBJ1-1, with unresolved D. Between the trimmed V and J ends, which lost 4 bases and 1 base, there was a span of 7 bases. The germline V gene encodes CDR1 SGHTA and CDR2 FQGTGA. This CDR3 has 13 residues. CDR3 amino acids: CASSSHWNTEAFF. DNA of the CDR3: TGTGCCAGCAGCTCGCACTGGAACACTGAAGCTTTCTTT.

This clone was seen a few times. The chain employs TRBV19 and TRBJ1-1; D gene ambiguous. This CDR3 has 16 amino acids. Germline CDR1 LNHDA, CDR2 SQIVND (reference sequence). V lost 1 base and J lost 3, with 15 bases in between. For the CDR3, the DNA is TGTGCCAGTAGTATAGGTGTCATACTGCGGTACACTGAAGCTTTCTTT. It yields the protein CASSIGVILRYTEAFF.

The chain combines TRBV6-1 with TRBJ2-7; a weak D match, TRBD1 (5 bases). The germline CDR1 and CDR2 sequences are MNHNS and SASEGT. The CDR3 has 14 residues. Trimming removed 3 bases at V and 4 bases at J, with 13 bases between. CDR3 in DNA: TGTGCCAGCAGTGAGGGGCAGCTAACATACGAGCAGTACTTC. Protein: CASSEGQLTYEQYF.

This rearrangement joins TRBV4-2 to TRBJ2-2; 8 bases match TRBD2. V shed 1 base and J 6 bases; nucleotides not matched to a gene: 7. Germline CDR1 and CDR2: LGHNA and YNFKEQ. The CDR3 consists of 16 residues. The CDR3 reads CASSQGQAGVSGELFF. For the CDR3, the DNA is TGTGCCAGCAGCCAAGGGCAAGCGGGAGTCTCCGGGGAGCTGTTTTTT.

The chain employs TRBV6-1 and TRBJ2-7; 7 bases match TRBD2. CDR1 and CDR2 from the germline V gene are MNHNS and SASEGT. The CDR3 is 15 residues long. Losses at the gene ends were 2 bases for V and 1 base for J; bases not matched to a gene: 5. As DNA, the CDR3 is TGTGCCAGCAGTGAACAGTCTAGCGGATCCTACGAGCAGTACTTC. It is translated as CASSEQSSGSYEQYF.

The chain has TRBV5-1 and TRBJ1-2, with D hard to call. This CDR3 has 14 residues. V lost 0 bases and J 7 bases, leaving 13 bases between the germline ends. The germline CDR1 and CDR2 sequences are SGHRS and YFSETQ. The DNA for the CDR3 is TGCGCCAGCAGCTTGGACACCTCATCTGGTGGCTACACCTTC. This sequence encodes CASSLDTSSGGYTF.

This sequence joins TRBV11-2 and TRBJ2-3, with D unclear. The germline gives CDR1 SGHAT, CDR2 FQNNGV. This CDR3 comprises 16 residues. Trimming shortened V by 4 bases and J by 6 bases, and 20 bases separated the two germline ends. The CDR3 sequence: CASSSTSKLSADTQYF. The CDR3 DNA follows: TGTGCCAGCAGCTCCACGTCCAAATTATCTGCGGATACGCAGTATTTT.

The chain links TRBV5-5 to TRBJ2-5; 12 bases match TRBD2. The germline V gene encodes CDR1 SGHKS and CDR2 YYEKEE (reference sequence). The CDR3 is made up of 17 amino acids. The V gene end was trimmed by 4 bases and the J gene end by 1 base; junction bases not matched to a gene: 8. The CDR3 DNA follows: TGTGCCAGCAGCGTAAGACTAGCGGGAGTAATCCAAGAGACCCAGTACTTC. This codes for CASSVRLAGVIQETQYF.

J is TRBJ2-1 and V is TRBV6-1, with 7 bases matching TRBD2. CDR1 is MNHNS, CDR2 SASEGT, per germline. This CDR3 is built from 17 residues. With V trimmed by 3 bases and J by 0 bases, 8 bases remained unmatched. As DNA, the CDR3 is TGTGCCAGCAGTGATTCTGTTAGCGGGCGCTCCTACAATGAGCAGTTCTTC. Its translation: CASSDSVSGRSYNEQFF.

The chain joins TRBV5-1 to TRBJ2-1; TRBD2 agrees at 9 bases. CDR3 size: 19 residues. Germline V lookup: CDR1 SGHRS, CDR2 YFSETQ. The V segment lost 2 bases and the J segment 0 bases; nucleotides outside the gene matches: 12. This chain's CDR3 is CASSLGGGTSPISYNEQFF. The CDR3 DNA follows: TGCGCCAGCAGCTTAGGGGGGGGGACTAGCCCAATCTCCTACAATGAGCAGTTCTTC. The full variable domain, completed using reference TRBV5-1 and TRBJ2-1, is KAGVTQTPRYLIKTRGQQVTLSCSPISGHRSVSWYQQTPGQGLQFLFEYFSETQRNKGNFPGRFSGRQFSNSRSEMNVSTLELGDSALYLCASSLGGGTSPISYNEQFFGPGTRLTVL.